In its sample, the clone carrying this T cell receptor beta chain is medium-sized. Its antigen is not identified. The entry originates in a study of cytomegalovirus exposure and HLA in healthy donors. Primers: 60 Vbeta forward and 13 Jbeta reverse. Profiling relied on immunoSEQ multiplex PCR, and the TCRdb table lists in-frame clones only, not all of them. The sample carries tens of thousands of clones, around three quarters recorded once. Points from the study as a whole: Productive status was seen about 90% or about 30% of the time for most TCR beta V segments in an earlier analysis.

V shed 8 bases, J shed 1 base, and the junction held 10 bases outside the gene matches. The germline V gene encodes CDR1 ENHRY and CDR2 SYGVKD. The CDR3 is made up of 16 amino acids. This TCR was recovered from a man aged 50 to 60 in good health and CMV-seronegative. V gene TRBV10-3 combines with J gene TRBJ1-5; TRBD1 agrees at 8 bases. The material sequenced was PBMCs. CDR3: CAIGDVDRVSNQPQHF. The CDR3 coding sequence is TGTGCCATCGGGGACGTGGACAGGGTCAGCAATCAGCCCCAGCATTTT.